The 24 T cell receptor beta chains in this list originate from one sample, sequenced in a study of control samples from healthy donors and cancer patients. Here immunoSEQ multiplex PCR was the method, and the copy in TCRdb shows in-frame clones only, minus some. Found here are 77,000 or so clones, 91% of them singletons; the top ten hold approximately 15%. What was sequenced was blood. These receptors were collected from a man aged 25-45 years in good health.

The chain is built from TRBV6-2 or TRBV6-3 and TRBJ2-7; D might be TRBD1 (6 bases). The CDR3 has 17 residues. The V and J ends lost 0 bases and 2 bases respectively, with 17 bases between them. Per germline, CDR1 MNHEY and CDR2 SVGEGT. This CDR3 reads CASSYSKWDTTAYEQYF. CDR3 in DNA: TGTGCCAGCAGTTACTCGAAGTGGGACACCACGGCCTACGAGCAGTACTTC.

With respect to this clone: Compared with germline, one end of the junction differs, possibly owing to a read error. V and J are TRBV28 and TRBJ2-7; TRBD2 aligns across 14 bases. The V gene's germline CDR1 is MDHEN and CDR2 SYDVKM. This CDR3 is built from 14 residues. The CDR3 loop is CASSTTGTSGRMDF. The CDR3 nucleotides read TGTGCCAGCAGTACCACCGGGACTAGCGGGAGAATGGACTTC.

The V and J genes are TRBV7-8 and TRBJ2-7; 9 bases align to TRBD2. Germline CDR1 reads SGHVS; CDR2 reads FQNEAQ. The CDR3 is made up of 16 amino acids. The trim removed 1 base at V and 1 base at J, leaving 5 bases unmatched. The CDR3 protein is CASSLGLSGSSYEQYF. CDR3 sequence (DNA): TGTGCCAGCAGCTTAGGTCTTAGCGGGAGTTCCTACGAGCAGTACTTC.

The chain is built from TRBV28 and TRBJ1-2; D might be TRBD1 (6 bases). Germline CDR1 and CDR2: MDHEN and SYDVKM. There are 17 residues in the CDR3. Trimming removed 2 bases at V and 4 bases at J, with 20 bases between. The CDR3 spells CASSLQHRDKDLYGYTF. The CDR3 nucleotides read TGTGCCAGCAGTTTACAACACCGGGACAAGGACCTCTATGGCTACACCTTC.

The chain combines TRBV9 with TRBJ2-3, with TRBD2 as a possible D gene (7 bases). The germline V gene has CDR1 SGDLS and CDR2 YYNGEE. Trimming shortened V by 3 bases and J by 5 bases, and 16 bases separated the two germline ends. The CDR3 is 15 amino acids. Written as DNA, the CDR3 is TGTGCCAGCAGCGCGGTAAGGGGGGGCGTAGATACGCAGTATTTT. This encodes CASSAVRGGVDTQYF.

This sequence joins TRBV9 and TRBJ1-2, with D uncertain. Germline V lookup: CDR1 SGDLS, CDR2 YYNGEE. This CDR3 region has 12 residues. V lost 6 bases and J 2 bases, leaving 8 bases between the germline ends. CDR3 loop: CASKGMNYGYTF. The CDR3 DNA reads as TGTGCCAGCAAAGGGATGAACTATGGCTACACCTTC.

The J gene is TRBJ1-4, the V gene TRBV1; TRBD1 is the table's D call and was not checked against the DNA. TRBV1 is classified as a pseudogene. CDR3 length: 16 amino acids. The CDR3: CTSSQKIGTTSEKLFF. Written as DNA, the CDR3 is TGCACCAGCAGCCAAAAGATTGGGACAACCTCCGAAAAACTGTTTTTT.

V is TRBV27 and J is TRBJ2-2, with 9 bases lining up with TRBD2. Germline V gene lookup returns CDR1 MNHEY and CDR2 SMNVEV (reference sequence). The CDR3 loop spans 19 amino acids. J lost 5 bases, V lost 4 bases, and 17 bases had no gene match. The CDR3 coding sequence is TGTGCCAGCAGTTCAACCTCCAGGGTCGCGGGAGGGCCGACCGGGGAGCTGTTTTTT. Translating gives CASSSTSRVAGGPTGELFF.

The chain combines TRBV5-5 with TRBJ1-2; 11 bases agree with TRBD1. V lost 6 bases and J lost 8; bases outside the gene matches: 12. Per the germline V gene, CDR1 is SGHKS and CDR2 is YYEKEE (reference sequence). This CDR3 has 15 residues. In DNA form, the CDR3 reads TGTGCCAGCACCTTCGAAGGACAGGGGGCAGGGGGCTACACCTTC. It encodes CASTFEGQGAGGYTF.

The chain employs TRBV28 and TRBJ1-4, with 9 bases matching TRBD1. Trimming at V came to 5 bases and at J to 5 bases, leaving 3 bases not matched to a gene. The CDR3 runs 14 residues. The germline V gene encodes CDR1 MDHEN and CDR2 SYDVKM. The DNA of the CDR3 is TGTGCCAGCAGTACAGGGGGCGCGAATGAAAAACTGTTTTTT. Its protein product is CASSTGGANEKLFF.

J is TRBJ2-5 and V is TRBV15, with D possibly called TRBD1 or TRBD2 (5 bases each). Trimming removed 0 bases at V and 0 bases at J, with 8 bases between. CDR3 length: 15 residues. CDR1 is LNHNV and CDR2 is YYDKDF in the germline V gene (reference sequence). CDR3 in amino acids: CATSREVGDQETQYF. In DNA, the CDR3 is TGTGCCACCAGCAGAGAGGTGGGGGACCAAGAGACCCAGTACTTC. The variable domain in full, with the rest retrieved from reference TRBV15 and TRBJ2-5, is DAMVIQNPRYQVTQFGKPVTLSCSQTLNHNVMYWYQQKSSQAPKLLFHYYDKDFNNEADTPDNFQSRRPNTSFCFLDIRSPGLGDTAMYLCATSREVGDQETQYFGPGTRLLVL.

CDR3: CASSSPGELFF. CDR3 in DNA: TGTGCCAGCAGCTCCCCCGGGGAGCTGTTTTTT. The rearrangement joins TRBV7-9 to TRBJ2-2; the D is unclear. The CDR3 has 11 residues. CDR1 is SEHNR, CDR2 FQNEAQ, per germline (reference sequence). V was cut by 4 bases and J by 6 bases, with 3 bases left in between.

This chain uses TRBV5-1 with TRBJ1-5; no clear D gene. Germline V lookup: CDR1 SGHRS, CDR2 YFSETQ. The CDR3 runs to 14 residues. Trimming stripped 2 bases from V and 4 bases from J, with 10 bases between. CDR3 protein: CASSLNGGNQPQHF. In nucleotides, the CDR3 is TGCGCCAGCAGCTTAAACGGCGGAAATCAGCCCCAGCATTTT.

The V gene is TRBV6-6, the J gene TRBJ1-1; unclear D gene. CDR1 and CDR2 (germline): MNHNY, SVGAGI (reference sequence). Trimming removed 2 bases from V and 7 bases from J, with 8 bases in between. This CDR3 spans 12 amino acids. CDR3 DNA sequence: TGTGCCAGCAGTTACGCCGACGGTGAAGCTTTCTTT. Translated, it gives CASSYADGEAFF.

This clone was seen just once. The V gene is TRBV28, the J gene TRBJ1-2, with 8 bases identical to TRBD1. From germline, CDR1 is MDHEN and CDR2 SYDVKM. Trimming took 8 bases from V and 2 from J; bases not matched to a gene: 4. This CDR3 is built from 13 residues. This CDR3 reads CASQDRANYGYTF. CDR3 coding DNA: TGTGCCAGCCAGGACAGGGCCAACTATGGCTACACCTTC.

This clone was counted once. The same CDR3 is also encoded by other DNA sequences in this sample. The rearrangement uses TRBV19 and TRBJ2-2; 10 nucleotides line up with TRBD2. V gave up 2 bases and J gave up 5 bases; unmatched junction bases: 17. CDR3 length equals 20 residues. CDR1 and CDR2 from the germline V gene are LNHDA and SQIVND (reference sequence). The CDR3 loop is CASSIPRLAGARGGTGELFF. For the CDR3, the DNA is TGTGCCAGTAGTATACCCCGCCTAGCGGGGGCCAGGGGGGGAACCGGGGAGCTGTTTTTT.

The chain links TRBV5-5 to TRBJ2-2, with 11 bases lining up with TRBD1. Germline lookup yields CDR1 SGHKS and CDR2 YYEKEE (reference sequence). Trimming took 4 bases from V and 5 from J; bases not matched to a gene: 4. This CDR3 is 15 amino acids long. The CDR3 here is CASSPRDRGTGELFF. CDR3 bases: TGTGCCAGCAGCCCCCGGGACAGGGGGACCGGGGAGCTGTTTTTT.

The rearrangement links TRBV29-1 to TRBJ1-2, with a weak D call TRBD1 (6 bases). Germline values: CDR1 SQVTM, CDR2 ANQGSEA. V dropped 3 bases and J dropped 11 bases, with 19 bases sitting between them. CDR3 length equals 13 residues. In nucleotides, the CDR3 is TGCAGCGTTGATAGTACTACAGGGCCGGGGTACACCTTC. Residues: CSVDSTTGPGYTF.

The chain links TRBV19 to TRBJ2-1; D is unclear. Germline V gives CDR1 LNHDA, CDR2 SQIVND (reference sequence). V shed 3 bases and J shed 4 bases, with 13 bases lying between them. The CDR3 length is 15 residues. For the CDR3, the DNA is TGTGCCAGTAGTATTCTCGAGACCACTTACAATGAGCAGTTCTTC. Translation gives CASSILETTYNEQFF.

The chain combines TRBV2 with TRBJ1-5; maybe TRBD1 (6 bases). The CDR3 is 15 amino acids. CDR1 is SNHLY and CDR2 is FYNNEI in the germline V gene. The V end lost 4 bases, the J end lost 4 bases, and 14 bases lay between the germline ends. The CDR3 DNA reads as TGTGCCAGCAGTGGACAGGTTAACCCAAATCAGCCCCAGCATTTT. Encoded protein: CASSGQVNPNQPQHF.

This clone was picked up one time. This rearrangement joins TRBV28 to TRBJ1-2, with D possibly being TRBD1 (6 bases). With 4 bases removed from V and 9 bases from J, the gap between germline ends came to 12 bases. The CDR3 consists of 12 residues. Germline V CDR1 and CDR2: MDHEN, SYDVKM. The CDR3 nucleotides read TGTGCCAGCAGTTCCTATGGACAGAGCTACACCTTC. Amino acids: CASSSYGQSYTF.

For the CDR3, the DNA is TGCGCCAGCAGCGAGCTTCCAAGCGGCCAAGAGACCCAGTACTTC. Protein sequence: CASSELPSGQETQYF. The chain carries TRBV5-1 and TRBJ2-5; TRBD2 is a possible D gene (5 bases). The ends were cut back, 4 bases at V and 1 base at J, with 14 bases in the middle. The germline V gene encodes CDR1 SGHRS and CDR2 YFSETQ. This CDR3 region has 15 residues.

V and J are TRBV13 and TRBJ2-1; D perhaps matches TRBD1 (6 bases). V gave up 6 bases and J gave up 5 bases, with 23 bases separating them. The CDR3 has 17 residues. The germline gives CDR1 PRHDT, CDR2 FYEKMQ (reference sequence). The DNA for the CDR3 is TGTGCCAGCAGTCGTAGACAGAAAACGGGACACGACAATGAGCAGTTCTTC. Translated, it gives CASSRRQKTGHDNEQFF.

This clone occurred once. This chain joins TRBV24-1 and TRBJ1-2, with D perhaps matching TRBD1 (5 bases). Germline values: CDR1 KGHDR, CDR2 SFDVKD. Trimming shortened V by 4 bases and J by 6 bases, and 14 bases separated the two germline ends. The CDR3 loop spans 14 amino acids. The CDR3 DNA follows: TGTGCCACCAGTGAAGGGCAGGGAAGGAATGGCTACACCTTC. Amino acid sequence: CATSEGQGRNGYTF.